Given below is one TCR beta chain in context. The target antigen is unknown. This sample is drawn from a study of CD8 T cells in Susac syndrome. Findings and caveats of the study: Regarding the TCR sequencing and HLA analysis, the study admitted that a relatively small number of individuals were involved.

RNA amounts of about 0.45 to 1 ug underwent reverse transcription with random hexamers. Amplification of TCR beta CDR3 by immunoSEQ multiplex PCR spanned 54 Vbeta and 13 Jbeta. TCRdb called the immunoSEQ multiplex PCR reads again in MiXCR, with one record for every CDR3 protein. The table includes 160,000 or so distinct CDR3 sequences, roughly 94% detected once. The study sequenced TCR beta in blood CD8+ and CD4+ T cells. The healthy controls were matched to patients by age and sex. CDR3 length: 14 residues. Germline lookup yields CDR1 ENHRY and CDR2 SYGVKD. The J segment lost 10 bases and the V segment lost 3 bases, leaving 6 bases of the junction unmatched.

This chain joins TRBV10-3 and TRBJ2-1; 10 positions agree with TRBD2. This TCR derives from a human donor in good health. Sequencing input: CD4+ T cells from PBMCs. The CDR3 DNA reads as TGTGCCATCAGTGACAGCGGGAGGGCGGGAGAGCAGTTCTTC. Its translation: CAISDSGRAGEQFF.